This TCR beta chain was sequenced during a study of radiation and T cells in renal cell carcinoma. This CDR3 contains 13 residues. The junction had 2 bases not matched to a gene; V was cut back by 5 bases and J by 2 bases. Germline loops: CDR1 SNHLY, CDR2 FYNNEI. Libraries were prepared by immunoSEQ multiplex PCR; TCRdb keeps only in-frame clonotypes and omits some of them. Of tens of thousands of clones in the sample, roughly 64% were seen once. Treatment indicated: treatment-naive control, cytoreductive nephrectomy. Clear cell pathology was present in this patient's renal cell carcinoma. Controls included a handful of female and 11 to 12 male donors, resected 2011 to 2014.

V usage is TRBV2 and J usage is TRBJ1-1; 7 bases fit TRBD1. This TCR derives from a man aged 40-49 years with renal cell carcinoma. The sequencing here drew on tumor tissue, taken from a patient whose treatment was nephrectomy without radiotherapy. The DNA of the CDR3 is TGTGCCAGCAGTCGGGACAGAAACACTGAAGCTTTCTTT. Its protein product is CASSRDRNTEAFF. The variable domain in full, completed from reference TRBV2 and TRBJ1-1, reads EPEVTQTPSHQVTQMGQEVILRCVPISNHLYFYWYRQILGQKVEFLVSFYNNEISEKSEIFDDQFSVERPDGSNFTLKIRSTKLEDSAMYFCASSRDRNTEAFFGQGTRLTVV.